Shown below are 30 T cell receptor beta chains from a single sample sequenced in a study of beta chain features in type 1 diabetes. Overall study findings and caveats: Among all four CD4+ subsets, Type 1 diabetes patients had TCRB CDR3s that were moderately but significantly shorter.

Expressed TCRB transcripts were sequenced because the entire RNA isolate underwent reverse transcription. The repertoire was sequenced with immunoSEQ multiplex PCR; TCRdb's copy has only in-frame clones and lacks some. The profile shows more than 200,000 clones, roughly 17% of them singletons. For these TCRs, the target antigens are not known. The sequenced sample consisted of naive CD4+ T cells from blood. The receptor set was obtained from a young man with type 1 diabetes.

The chain links TRBV5-6 to TRBJ2-5; D may be TRBD2 (5 bases). The length of the CDR3 is 14 residues. V gave up 6 bases and J gave up 3 bases, with 15 bases separating them. In germline, CDR1 is SGHDT, CDR2 YYEEEE. The CDR3 protein is CASTRARGEETQYF. The CDR3 DNA reads as TGTGCCAGCACCCGTGCCCGGGGTGAAGAGACCCAGTACTTC.

This clone was counted between two and nine times. This chain links TRBV29-1 with TRBJ2-7; D unclear. The germline V and J ends were trimmed by 6 bases and 2 bases, with 14 bases remaining between them. The CDR3 spans 13 residues. The germline CDR1 and CDR2 sequences are SQVTM and ANQGSEA. The CDR3 sequence is CSVASRATYEQYF. Here the CDR3 DNA reads TGCAGCGTCGCGTCAAGGGCCACCTACGAGCAGTACTTC.

This clone turned up a few times. The chain uses TRBV28 and TRBJ1-2; no reliable D call. This CDR3 region has 15 residues. CDR1 and CDR2 from the germline V gene are MDHEN and SYDVKM. V shed 5 bases and J shed 4 bases, with 17 bases lying between them. The CDR3: CASSPGPTGGYGYTF. CDR3 nucleotides: TGTGCCAGCAGTCCCGGGCCCACCGGTGGCTATGGCTACACCTTC.

The J gene is TRBJ2-1, the V gene TRBV11-1; D gene unclear. Germline V lookup: CDR1 SGHAT, CDR2 FQDESV (reference sequence). The V end lost 3 bases, the J end lost 8 bases, and 11 bases lay between the germline ends. The CDR3 contains 13 residues. This CDR3 is CASSFITEDEQFF. CDR3 DNA sequence: TGTGCCAGCAGCTTTATAACAGAGGATGAGCAGTTCTTC.

The V call is TRBV4-1, the J call TRBJ2-6, with 9 bases identical to TRBD1. This CDR3 has 18 amino acids. The ends lost 0 bases at V and 0 bases at J; junction bases unmatched: 3. Germline CDR1 reads MGHRA; CDR2 reads YSYEKL. Here the CDR3 DNA reads TGCGCCAGCAGCCAAGATCTGGACAGGGGCTCTGGGGCCAACGTCCTGACTTTC. This gives the protein CASSQDLDRGSGANVLTF.

There are a few counts of this clone. The chain joins TRBV11-2 to TRBJ2-5; D remains ambiguous. This CDR3 contains 13 residues. V was pared by 1 base and J by 7 bases, with 10 bases between. The germline V gene encodes CDR1 SGHAT and CDR2 FQNNGV. This CDR3 is CASSLAGPGTQYF. DNA of the CDR3: TGTGCCAGCAGCTTAGCCGGCCCCGGGACCCAGTACTTC. Based on the CDR3 plus reference TRBV11-2 and TRBJ2-5, the full variable domain is EAGVAQSPRYKIIEKRQSVAFWCNPISGHATLYWYQQILGQGPKLLIQFQNNGVVDDSQLPKDRFSAERLKGVDSTLKIQPAKLEDSAVYLCASSLAGPGTQYFGPGTRLLVL.

The CDR3 region has the DNA TGTGCCAGCAGCTCACCCGACAGGGCTGGCCATGGCTACACCTTC. Translated, it gives CASSSPDRAGHGYTF. The rearrangement uses TRBV7-2 and TRBJ1-2; 7 nucleotides line up with TRBD1. V gave up 4 bases and J gave up 6 bases; unmatched junction bases: 11. From germline, CDR1 is SGHTA and CDR2 FQGNSA. This CDR3 is 15 amino acids long.

The table lists this clone with a few counts. V gene TRBV7-2 combines with J gene TRBJ2-7, with TRBD2 matching 7 bases. There are 15 residues in the CDR3. Looked up from germline, CDR1 is SGHTA and CDR2 is FQGNSA. J lost 4 bases, V lost 6 bases, and 12 bases had no gene match. As DNA, the CDR3 is TGTGCCAGCAGTCCCCTAGCGGTCCCAGGGTACGAGCAGTACTTC. It is translated as CASSPLAVPGYEQYF.

The J gene is TRBJ1-4, the V gene TRBV29-1; no firm D call. The CDR3 runs to 15 residues. Germline-derived CDR1 and CDR2 are SQVTM and ANQGSEA. Trimming stripped 6 bases from V and 8 bases from J, with 22 bases between. The CDR3 nucleotides read TGCAGCGTGACCTTACCAGGTTTAGCACGGGAAAAACTGTTTTTT. This gives the protein CSVTLPGLAREKLFF.

The chain combines TRBV19 with TRBJ2-3; no clear D gene. V was cut by 4 bases and J by 1 base, with 3 bases left in between. This CDR3 has 12 residues. CDR1 is LNHDA, CDR2 SQIVND, per germline (reference sequence). CDR3 residues: CASSKGTDTQYF. The CDR3 region has the DNA TGTGCCAGTAGTAAGGGCACAGATACGCAGTATTTT.

The chain carries TRBV28 and TRBJ2-2, with TRBD1 as a possible D gene (6 bases). The CDR3 has 15 residues. Germline CDR1 and CDR2: MDHEN and SYDVKM. Trimming took off 8 bases at V and 1 base at J, with 14 bases between the two ends. This CDR3 reads CASGLPRGNTGELFF. CDR3 nucleotides: TGTGCCAGCGGATTACCCAGGGGGAACACCGGGGAGCTGTTTTTT. The full variable domain, with the rest looked up from reference TRBV28 and TRBJ2-2, is DVKVTQSSRYLVKRTGEKVFLECVQDMDHENMFWYRQDPGLGLRLIYFSYDVKMKEKGDIPEGYSVSREKKERFSLILESASTNQTSMYLCASGLPRGNTGELFFGEGSRLTVL.

The J gene is TRBJ2-1, the V gene TRBV11-2; 9 positions match TRBD2. The CDR3 contains 16 residues. Germline values: CDR1 SGHAT, CDR2 FQNNGV. J gave up 6 bases and V 4 bases, and 10 bases lay outside the gene matches. CDR3: CASSSKAGGAGNEQFF. CDR3 DNA sequence: TGTGCCAGCAGCTCAAAAGCGGGGGGCGCGGGCAATGAGCAGTTCTTC.

The CDR3 loop is CASSVGLAGAYEQYF. The CDR3 DNA reads as TGTGCCAGCAGCGTCGGACTAGCGGGGGCCTACGAGCAGTACTTC. The genes are TRBV9 and TRBJ2-7; TRBD2 aligns across 13 bases. The CDR3 extends over 15 amino acids. The V and J ends lost 2 bases and 2 bases, in that order; junction bases with no gene match: 1. Germline CDR1 is SGDLS and CDR2 is YYNGEE.

This clone was counted a few times. V usage is TRBV29-1 and J usage is TRBJ2-7; 7 positions agree with TRBD1. J gave up 7 bases and V 4 bases, and 13 bases lay outside the gene matches. CDR1 is SQVTM and CDR2 is ANQGSEA in the germline V gene. The CDR3 is made up of 14 amino acids. In DNA, the CDR3 is TGCAGCGTTGTCCGACAGGGTCCGATGGGGGAGCAGTACTTC. This codes for CSVVRQGPMGEQYF.

Worth noting for this clone: Different DNA sequences within this sample yield the same CDR3. The chain employs TRBV5-1 and TRBJ2-3; D gene unclear. Germline CDR1 SGHRS, CDR2 YFSETQ. The germline V and J ends were trimmed by 0 bases and 0 bases, with 5 bases remaining between them. CDR3 length equals 14 residues. CDR3: CASSLGDSTDTQYF. The DNA of the CDR3 is TGCGCCAGCAGCTTGGGTGACAGCACAGATACGCAGTATTTT.

This clone was seen only a few times. V and J are TRBV15 and TRBJ2-1; D remains ambiguous. The CDR3 totals 10 residues. Germline CDR1 and CDR2: LNHNV and YYDKDF (reference sequence). Trimming removed 3 bases from V and 7 bases from J, with 1 base in between. The CDR3 spells CATSRNEQFF. CDR3 nucleotides: TGTGCCACCAGCAGGAATGAGCAGTTCTTC.

This clone was picked up a small number of times. The chain combines TRBV7-2 with TRBJ2-1; no firm D call. Trimming shortened V by 5 bases and J by 0 bases, and 8 bases separated the two germline ends. This CDR3 region has 14 residues. The germline V gene encodes CDR1 SGHTA and CDR2 FQGNSA. The CDR3 reads CASSAQSSYNEQFF. The DNA of the CDR3 is TGTGCCAGCAGCGCGCAGAGCTCCTACAATGAGCAGTTCTTC.

The chain uses TRBV9 and TRBJ2-3, with D uncertain. Germline V gene data show CDR1 as SGDLS and CDR2 as YYNGEE. V was pared by 0 bases and J by 2 bases, with 13 bases between. The CDR3 length is 16 residues. The CDR3 loop is CASSVGGSQFTDTQYF. DNA of the CDR3: TGTGCCAGCAGCGTAGGTGGCAGTCAATTCACAGATACGCAGTATTTT. Combining the CDR3 with reference TRBV9 and TRBJ2-3 gives the whole variable domain DSGVTQTPKHLITATGQRVTLRCSPRSGDLSVYWYQQSLDQGLQFLIQYYNGEERAKGNILERFSAQQFPDLHSELNLSSLELGDSALYFCASSVGGSQFTDTQYFGPGTRLTVL.

This clone was observed a handful of times. This chain links TRBV29-1 with TRBJ1-4; possible D gene TRBD1, 6 bases. V lost 6 bases to trimming and J lost 7 bases, with 15 bases between them. The CDR3 is 13 residues long. Germline V gives CDR1 SQVTM, CDR2 ANQGSEA. CDR3 DNA: TGCAGCGTCGCTCGGACAGATGGTGAAAAACTGTTTTTT. Its translation: CSVARTDGEKLFF.

As concerns this clone: The conserved final phenylalanine or tryptophan is absent from the CDR3, which likely points to a read error. The DNA is omitted, as the CDR3 cannot be located on it reliably, and the CDR3 follows TCRdb's listing. This sequence joins TRBV7-3 and TRBJ2-7; the table's D call of TRBD1 was not tested on the DNA. CDR1 and CDR2 (germline): SGHTA, FQGTGA. The CDR3 spans 12 amino acids, including both terminal residues. The CDR3 here is CASWIPGQVLYL.

This chain uses TRBV5-4 with TRBJ2-1; 8 bases map to TRBD1. The V segment lost 4 bases and the J segment 4 bases; nucleotides outside the gene matches: 4. Germline V CDR1 and CDR2: SGHNT, YYREEE (reference sequence). The CDR3 is made up of 14 amino acids. CDR3 sequence: CASSEDREYNEQFF. CDR3 sequence (DNA): TGTGCCAGCAGCGAGGACAGGGAATACAATGAGCAGTTCTTC.

This chain joins TRBV29-1 and TRBJ2-7, with 7 bases identical to TRBD1. The V and J ends lost 8 bases and 3 bases, in that order; junction bases with no gene match: 10. Germline V gives CDR1 SQVTM, CDR2 ANQGSEA. The CDR3 length is 13 residues. CDR3 coding DNA: TGCAGCCCTGGCGGACAGGCGGGCTACGAGCAGTACTTC. It yields the protein CSPGGQAGYEQYF.

This clone was detected only a few times. This rearrangement joins TRBV9 to TRBJ2-7; 10 nucleotides agree with TRBD2. CDR3 size: 14 residues. Germline loops: CDR1 SGDLS, CDR2 YYNGEE. V lost 1 base and J lost 6; bases outside the gene matches: 4. The CDR3 region is CASSVLAGEGEQYF. The CDR3 DNA reads as TGTGCCAGCAGCGTACTAGCGGGAGAGGGCGAGCAGTACTTC.

For this clone: The sample contains more than one DNA sequence encoding this CDR3. The chain links TRBV18 to TRBJ2-5; no reliable D call. V lost 4 bases, J lost 1 base, and 1 base lay in between. Germline CDR1 and CDR2: KGHSH and LQKENI. This CDR3 contains 11 residues. CDR3 in amino acids: CASSLQETQYF. CDR3 DNA: TGTGCCAGCTCACTCCAAGAGACCCAGTACTTC.

This clone was counted only a few times. V gene TRBV23-1 combines with J gene TRBJ1-4, with unresolved D. TRBV23-1 counts as an open reading frame of uncertain function. Trimming stripped 2 bases from V and 11 bases from J, with 12 bases between. This CDR3 region has 13 residues. CDR3 sequence: CASSQDFEDKLFF. The CDR3 nucleotides read TGCGCCAGCAGTCAAGACTTCGAGGACAAACTGTTTTTT.

As DNA, the CDR3 is TGTGCCAGCTCTCCCGAGGGGGTTCACAATGAGCAGTTCTTC. Amino acid sequence: CASSPEGVHNEQFF. The chain carries TRBV18 and TRBJ2-1, with D possibly matching TRBD1 (6 bases). CDR3 length equals 14 residues. Trimming removed 6 bases at V and 5 bases at J, with 14 bases between. From germline, CDR1 is KGHSH and CDR2 LQKENI.

This clone was observed a handful of times. V and J are TRBV7-2 and TRBJ2-7; 11 bases match TRBD2. Germline loops: CDR1 SGHTA, CDR2 FQGNSA. The CDR3 has 15 residues. V shed 3 bases and J 1 base; nucleotides not matched to a gene: 2. CDR3 sequence: CASSFTSGGSYEQYF. CDR3 DNA: TGTGCCAGCAGCTTTACTAGCGGGGGATCCTACGAGCAGTACTTC. Full variable domain (missing parts from reference TRBV7-2 and TRBJ2-7): GAGVSQSPSNKVTEKGKDVELRCDPISGHTALYWYRQSLGQGLEFLIYFQGNSAPDKSGLPSDRFSAERTGGSVSTLTIQRTQQEDSAVYLCASSFTSGGSYEQYFGPGTRLTVT.

The rearrangement joins TRBV4-1 to TRBJ2-1, with 8 nucleotides matching TRBD1. V was clipped by 4 bases and J by 6 bases; unmatched bases: 8. This CDR3 spans 15 amino acids. From germline, CDR1 is MGHRA and CDR2 YSYEKL. In DNA, the CDR3 is TGCGCCAGCAGCCGCGGACAGGGCCCCTTCAATGAGCAGTTCTTC. Protein product: CASSRGQGPFNEQFF.

J is TRBJ2-2 and V is TRBV7-9; the D gene is possibly TRBD1 (6 bases). The germline V and J ends were trimmed by 5 bases and 4 bases, with 8 bases remaining between them. Germline V gene data show CDR1 as SEHNR and CDR2 as FQNEAQ (reference sequence). This CDR3 has 13 residues. In DNA, the CDR3 is TGTGCCAGCAGCAGCAGGGGCACCGGGGAGCTGTTTTTT. Translated, it gives CASSSRGTGELFF. Together with reference TRBV7-9 and TRBJ2-2, the CDR3 gives the full variable domain: DTGVSQNPRHKITKRGQNVTFRCDPISEHNRLYWYRQTLGQGPEFLTYFQNEAQLEKSRLLSDRFSAERPKGSFSTLEIQRTEQGDSAMYLCASSSRGTGELFFGEGSRLTVL.

This clone turned up a few times. The chain links TRBV2 to TRBJ1-4, with unresolved D. V was shortened by 8 bases and J by 4 bases, with 11 bases between the two germline ends. The CDR3 totals 13 residues. The germline V gene encodes CDR1 SNHLY and CDR2 FYNNEI. This chain's CDR3 is CASYDGFNEKLFF. DNA of the CDR3: TGTGCCAGCTATGACGGATTTAATGAAAAACTGTTTTTT.